One sample yielded the 29 T cell receptor beta chains listed below, sequenced in a study of blood T cell repertoires in COVID-19 (dated by TCRdb to 2018 to 2021). The library was obtained by the immunoSEQ multiplex PCR assay. The table was pulled from immuneACCESS by TCRdb, which kept in-frame rearrangements only. Such tables lose some clones; where checked, under half of the loss comes from unresolved V genes, and the rest has no known cause. The sample table shows about 87,000 clones, and about 83% are seen once. Roughly 2.1% of the sample is held by the ten biggest clonotypes. The sample consisted of peripheral blood. The source of these receptors is a woman in her seventies with acute or convalescent COVID-19.

The chain combines TRBV27 with TRBJ2-7; 11 nucleotides agree with TRBD2. This CDR3 region has 14 residues. V was clipped by 5 bases and J by 4 bases; unmatched bases: 4. Germline CDR1 reads MNHEY; CDR2 reads SMNVEV (reference sequence). CDR3 region: CASSRLAGTYEQYF. DNA of the CDR3: TGTGCCAGCAGTCGACTAGCGGGGACATACGAGCAGTACTTC.

The V gene is TRBV28, the J gene TRBJ2-2; 7 nucleotides line up with TRBD2. Germline lookup yields CDR1 MDHEN and CDR2 SYDVKM. The CDR3 contains 19 residues. With V trimmed by 8 bases and J by 0 bases, 18 bases remained unmatched. The CDR3 here is CASAGRGILVEANTGELFF. In DNA, the CDR3 is TGTGCCAGCGCCGGGCGGGGGATCCTCGTAGAAGCGAACACCGGGGAGCTGTTTTTT.

The rearrangement links TRBV3-1 (or the pseudogene TRBV3-2) to TRBJ2-3, with TRBD1 as a possible D gene (5 bases). Trimming pared 3 bases from V and 1 base from J, leaving 8 bases between. Germline lookup yields CDR1 LGHDT and CDR2 YNNKEL (reference sequence). There are 14 residues in the CDR3. The CDR3 nucleotides are TGTGCCAGCAGCCATGGGGCGGGCACAGATACGCAGTATTTT. As protein: CASSHGAGTDTQYF.

V usage is TRBV20-1 and J usage is TRBJ1-5, with D possibly being TRBD1 (6 bases). Germline CDR1 DFQATT, CDR2 SNEGSKA (reference sequence). This CDR3 has 15 amino acids. V was clipped by 3 bases and J by 0 bases, with 12 bases between them. Here the CDR3 DNA reads TGCAGTGCTAGTCACAGGGCCGATAGCAATCAGCCCCAGCATTTT. Protein sequence: CSASHRADSNQPQHF.

The V call is TRBV5-6, the J call TRBJ1-1; D not resolved. Germline values: CDR1 SGHDT, CDR2 YYEEEE. V was cut by 3 bases and J by 3 bases, with 18 bases left in between. The CDR3 is 16 amino acids. The CDR3 here is CASSYYDRPMDTEAFF. Written as DNA, the CDR3 is TGTGCCAGCAGCTACTACGACCGTCCCATGGACACTGAAGCTTTCTTT.

The chain links TRBV20-1 to TRBJ2-2; weak D call: TRBD2 (6 bases). The CDR3 totals 14 residues. V lost 3 bases and J lost 4, with 12 bases in between. Per germline, CDR1 DFQATT and CDR2 SNEGSKA (reference sequence). CDR3 sequence reads: CSASSGTGTGELFF. The CDR3 nucleotides read TGCAGTGCTAGTTCGGGGACTGGCACCGGGGAGCTGTTTTTT.

V usage is TRBV5-1 and J usage is TRBJ2-6; 7 nucleotides match TRBD1. J was trimmed by 2 bases and V by 2 bases; bases with no gene match: 4. Germline V gene data show CDR1 as SGHRS and CDR2 as YFSETQ. The CDR3 is 16 amino acids. CDR3 region: CASSFTGEPGANVLTF. In nucleotides, the CDR3 is TGCGCCAGCAGCTTTACAGGGGAGCCTGGGGCCAACGTCCTGACTTTC.

The chain carries TRBV5-1 and TRBJ2-7; a possible D gene is TRBD1 (5 bases). CDR3 length: 13 amino acids. The germline V gene has CDR1 SGHRS and CDR2 YFSETQ. Trimming took 4 bases from V and 2 from J, leaving 10 bases between them. CDR3 DNA sequence: TGCGCCAGCAGCGCACAGGTGACCTACGAGCAGTACTTC. The encoded protein is CASSAQVTYEQYF.

The chain combines TRBV7-6 with TRBJ1-1, with D possibly being TRBD1 (5 bases). Per the germline V gene, CDR1 is SGHVS and CDR2 is FNYEAQ. Deletions cut 5 bases from V and 8 bases from J, with 24 bases between. This CDR3 is built from 16 residues. The CDR3 sequence: CASSTKPPKGNGEAFF. For the CDR3, the DNA is TGTGCCAGCAGCACGAAGCCCCCGAAGGGGAATGGGGAAGCTTTCTTT.

This clone was detected many times. The V call is TRBV2, the J call TRBJ2-4; the match to TRBD1 covers 9 bases. The V segment lost 8 bases and the J segment 7 bases; nucleotides outside the gene matches: 3. Germline lookup yields CDR1 SNHLY and CDR2 FYNNEI. The CDR3 is 12 residues long. The CDR3 sequence: CASGGTGNIQYF. CDR3 in DNA: TGTGCCAGCGGAGGGACAGGGAACATTCAGTACTTC.

The chain couples TRBV18 to TRBJ1-4; no reliable D call. The V end lost 2 bases, the J end lost 0 bases, and 7 bases lay between the germline ends. CDR1 and CDR2 (germline): KGHSH, LQKENI. The CDR3 consists of 15 residues. The CDR3 coding sequence is TGTGCCAGCTCACCAAGAACAGCAACTAATGAAAAACTGTTTTTT. It is translated as CASSPRTATNEKLFF.

The chain has TRBV11-3 and TRBJ2-5; 7 nucleotides agree with TRBD1. Losses at the gene ends were 10 bases for V and 5 bases for J; bases not matched to a gene: 10. This CDR3 has 13 residues. Looked up from germline, CDR1 is SGHNT and CDR2 is YENEEA. The CDR3 is CATKTGQGETQYF. DNA of the CDR3: TGTGCCACCAAGACAGGGCAGGGGGAGACCCAGTACTTC. The full variable domain, completed using reference TRBV11-3 and TRBJ2-5, is EAGVVQSPRYKIIEKKQPVAFWCNPISGHNTLYWYLQNLGQGPELLIRYENEEAVDDSQLPKDRFSAERLKGVDSTLKIQPAELGDSAVYLCATKTGQGETQYFGPGTRLLVL.

The rearrangement joins TRBV10-2 to TRBJ1-2, with D possibly being TRBD1 (5 bases). Trimming removed 3 bases from V and 6 bases from J, with 20 bases in between. CDR3 length equals 16 residues. Germline CDR1 and CDR2: WSHSY and SAAADI. Written as DNA, the CDR3 is TGCGCCAGCAGTGACCAGGGTATGGAGAACTATGATGGCTACACCTTC. Amino acids: CASSDQGMENYDGYTF.

The chain is built from TRBV6-5 and TRBJ1-1; TRBD1 might be the D (5 bases). CDR1 and CDR2 from the germline V gene are MNHEY and SVGAGI. There are 15 residues in the CDR3. V lost 7 bases and J 0 bases, leaving 15 bases between the germline ends. CDR3 amino acids: CASKGQGSMNTEAFF. The CDR3 DNA sequence: TGTGCCAGCAAAGGGCAGGGCTCTATGAACACTGAAGCTTTCTTT.

The V and J genes are TRBV6-6 and TRBJ2-1; 7 positions agree with TRBD2. The V gene end was trimmed by 8 bases and the J gene end by 5 bases; junction bases not matched to a gene: 9. Germline V gene lookup returns CDR1 MNHNY and CDR2 SVGAGI (reference sequence). The CDR3 extends over 14 amino acids. The CDR3 DNA follows: TGTGCCAGCGTATACAGCGGGGCGAACAATGAGCAGTTCTTC. As protein: CASVYSGANNEQFF.

This clone was seen only a few times. The chain carries TRBV5-1 and TRBJ2-7, with a possible D match to TRBD1 (5 bases). The V gene's germline CDR1 is SGHRS and CDR2 YFSETQ. Trimming left V 3 bases short and J 2 bases short, with 18 bases between. The length of the CDR3 is 16 residues. In DNA form, the CDR3 reads TGCGCCAGCAGCTCGGTCTTTAAGGGGCGAACCTACGAGCAGTACTTC. It encodes CASSSVFKGRTYEQYF.

The rearrangement uses TRBV6-6 and TRBJ1-1, with unresolved D. Germline V lookup: CDR1 MNHNY, CDR2 SVGAGI (reference sequence). The V and J ends lost 2 bases and 0 bases respectively, with 10 bases between them. The CDR3 is 15 amino acids. CDR3 nucleotides: TGTGCCAGCAGTTACGCCGGAGAGGTGAACACTGAAGCTTTCTTT. This gives the protein CASSYAGEVNTEAFF.

The genes are TRBV3-1 (or the pseudogene TRBV3-2) and TRBJ1-6, with 11 bases matching TRBD1. The germline gives CDR1 LGHDT, CDR2 YNNKEL (reference sequence). This CDR3 contains 16 residues. J lost 8 bases, V lost 2 bases, and 5 bases had no gene match. CDR3 sequence reads: CASSQFPGQGDSPLHF. CDR3 in DNA: TGTGCCAGCAGCCAATTCCCGGGACAGGGGGATTCACCCCTCCACTTT.

This clone was seen only once. This rearrangement joins TRBV6-5 to TRBJ2-5, with 7 bases that match TRBD1. V shed 6 bases, J shed 3 bases, and the junction held 7 bases outside the gene matches. Germline V gives CDR1 MNHEY, CDR2 SVGAGI. The CDR3 loop spans 14 amino acids. DNA for the CDR3: TGTGCCAGCAGGCCCGGGACAGATAAAGAGACCCAGTACTTC. This sequence encodes CASRPGTDKETQYF.

The chain carries TRBV7-9 and TRBJ1-1, with D perhaps matching TRBD1 (5 bases). Trimming pared 5 bases from V and 1 base from J, leaving 14 bases between. Germline CDR1 SEHNR, CDR2 FQNEAQ (reference sequence). This CDR3 has 15 residues. CDR3 protein: CASSPRGTANTEAFF. The DNA of the CDR3 is TGTGCCAGCAGCCCACGGGGGACGGCGAACACTGAAGCTTTCTTT.

The V and J genes are TRBV10-2 and TRBJ2-7, with 9 nucleotides matching TRBD1. The germline CDR1 and CDR2 sequences are WSHSY and SAAADI. Trimming at V came to 6 bases and at J to 0 bases, leaving 12 bases not matched to a gene. The CDR3 has 17 amino acids. In DNA, the CDR3 is TGCGCCAGCAGGCGATTTAACCGGGACAGGGCCTCCTACGAGCAGTACTTC. It encodes CASRRFNRDRASYEQYF.

V is TRBV4-2 and J is TRBJ2-2, with 10 positions matching TRBD2. The CDR3 consists of 18 residues. Germline-derived CDR1 and CDR2 are LGHNA and YNFKEQ. Germline trimming cut 1 base from V and 5 bases from J; bases unmatched to any gene: 10. Written as DNA, the CDR3 is TGTGCCAGCAGCCAAGGCGCAAGCGGGGGGGCGGTAACCGGGGAGCTGTTTTTT. This sequence encodes CASSQGASGGAVTGELFF.

The chain links TRBV9 to TRBJ2-3; TRBD1 might be the D (5 bases). The CDR3 is made up of 12 amino acids. Germline CDR1 reads SGDLS; CDR2 reads YYNGEE. V shed 3 bases and J shed 6 bases, with 8 bases lying between them. CDR3 coding DNA: TGTGCCAGCAGCGCACAGGCCGATACGCAGTATTTT. Translation: CASSAQADTQYF.

This chain links TRBV7-9 with TRBJ1-1; possible D gene TRBD1, 5 bases. The V gene's germline CDR1 is SEHNR and CDR2 FQNEAQ (reference sequence). With 5 bases removed from V and 1 base from J, the gap between germline ends came to 8 bases. The CDR3 contains 13 residues. CDR3 sequence: CASSRQGNTEAFF. In nucleotides, the CDR3 is TGTGCCAGCAGCAGGCAGGGGAACACTGAAGCTTTCTTT.

This clone was counted only a few times. CDR3 in DNA: TGCGCCAGCAGCCGAGAGACTAGCGGGGGGGACCCTTACGAGCAGTACTTC. Residues: CASSRETSGGDPYEQYF. The gene calls are TRBV4-1 and TRBJ2-7; 14 bases match TRBD2. Germline V gives CDR1 MGHRA, CDR2 YSYEKL. V dropped 4 bases and J dropped 4; count of bases not matched to a gene: 9. This CDR3 contains 17 residues.

The chain carries TRBV5-1 and TRBJ1-4, with D unresolved. V lost 0 bases and J lost 5, with 8 bases in between. The CDR3 runs 14 residues. The germline V gene has CDR1 SGHRS and CDR2 YFSETQ. In DNA form, the CDR3 reads TGCGCCAGCAGCTTGGAAGGGAGGAATGAAAAACTGTTTTTT. As protein: CASSLEGRNEKLFF.

This clone was recorded only once. The chain has TRBV19 and TRBJ1-5, with D uncertain. The CDR3 is 13 residues long. Germline CDR1 is LNHDA and CDR2 is SQIVND (reference sequence). V was cut by 4 bases and J by 0 bases, with 4 bases left in between. CDR3 protein: CASSSSSNQPQHF. The DNA for the CDR3 is TGTGCCAGTAGTAGTAGTAGCAATCAGCCCCAGCATTTT. Using reference TRBV19 and TRBJ1-5 for the parts outside the CDR3, the full variable domain is DGGITQSPKYLFRKEGQNVTLSCEQNLNHDAMYWYRQDPGQGLRLIYYSQIVNDFQKGDIAEGYSVSREKKESFPLTVTSAQKNPTAFYLCASSSSSNQPQHFGDGTRLSIL.

This CDR3 is CASSQGTGAYEQYF. CDR3 DNA sequence: TGTGCCAGCAGCCAAGGGACAGGGGCCTACGAGCAGTACTTC. V usage is TRBV3-1 (or the pseudogene TRBV3-2) and J usage is TRBJ2-7; 9 bases agree with TRBD1. CDR1 is LGHDT, CDR2 YNNKEL, per germline (reference sequence). The CDR3 covers 14 residues. V was pared by 1 base and J by 2 bases, with 0 bases of the junction left unmatched.

The rearrangement uses TRBV18 and TRBJ1-5, with D uncertain. CDR1 KGHSH and CDR2 LQKENI come from the germline V gene. V dropped 4 bases and J dropped 9 bases, with 10 bases sitting between them. This CDR3 comprises 12 residues. CDR3 sequence: CASSRAEGPQHF. In DNA, the CDR3 is TGTGCCAGCTCACGAGCCGAGGGGCCCCAGCATTTT.